The sequence of this T cell receptor (beta chain) was determined in a study of blood T cell repertoires in COVID-19. Study information: T cells, B-cell-depleted T cells, or PBMCs provided the cDNA or gDNA that served as material.

Germline CDR1 and CDR2: SQVTM and ANQGSEA. The CDR3 spans 13 residues. V gave up 5 bases and J gave up 5 bases, with 14 bases separating them. Produced via immunoSEQ multiplex PCR; TCRdb's table is partial and in-frame only. The sample shows under 450,000 clones, around 91% of them seen only once. The rearrangement joins TRBV29-1 to TRBJ2-3; maybe TRBD2 (5 bases). The source is a woman aged 40 to 50 with COVID-19, enrolled during active disease. The sample taken for sequencing was peripheral blood. CDR3 nucleotide sequence: TGCAGCGTTATAGGAAATGGGAGAGATACGCAGTATTTT. It specifies CSVIGNGRDTQYF.